One and the same sample provided the 22 T cell receptor beta chains below, sequenced in a study of T cells in Graves' hyperthyroidism and ophthalmopathy. What was amplified from RNA transcripts were TCR beta CDR3 regions. A set of HTBI primers served as the primers for a first-round RT-PCR of the TCR CDR3. TCRdb analysed the multiplex PCR reads with MiXCR anew, one entry per CDR3 protein. The sample consists of about 540,000 distinct CDR3 sequences, 46% of them appearing once. Input material: peripheral blood or thyroid tissue (not recorded which). Receptors were obtained from a young woman with Graves' hyperthyroidism.

The DNA for the CDR3 is TGCAGCGTTGAAGATCGGGACAGGTGGGGCGAGCAGTACTTC. Amino acids: CSVEDRDRWGEQYF. The chain uses TRBV29-1 and TRBJ2-7, with 8 nucleotides matching TRBD1. The V and J ends lost 0 bases and 6 bases, in that order; junction bases with no gene match: 7. This CDR3 spans 14 amino acids. Looked up from germline, CDR1 is SQVTM and CDR2 is ANQGSEA.

This chain links TRBV7-9 with TRBJ1-4; possibly TRBD1 for D (5 bases). In germline, CDR1 is SEHNR, CDR2 FQNEAQ (reference sequence). V shed 5 bases and J shed 5 bases, with 12 bases lying between them. The CDR3 runs 14 residues. CDR3 region: CASSQVDKNEKLFF. CDR3 in DNA: TGTGCCAGCAGCCAAGTGGACAAGAATGAAAAACTGTTTTTT.

The V gene is TRBV25-1, the J gene TRBJ1-4; 7 bases agree with TRBD2. The J call may be in error: the DNA end matches TRBJ2-2 better. The CDR3 totals 17 residues. CDR1 is MGHDK, CDR2 SYGVNS, per germline. As DNA, the CDR3 is TGTGCCAGCAGTGACCCCCGGGTGGGAGGGACGTACGGGGAGCTGTTTTTT. Translated, it gives CASSDPRVGGTYGELFF.

The rearrangement links TRBV7-2 to TRBJ1-3; tentative D call: TRBD1 (6 bases). The CDR3 spans 14 residues. Per germline, CDR1 SGHTA and CDR2 FQGNSA. The V and J ends lost 8 bases and 1 base respectively, with 12 bases between them. CDR3 protein: CASGVDSSGNTIYF. CDR3 sequence (DNA): TGTGCCAGCGGTGTGGACAGTTCTGGAAACACCATATATTTT.

As to this clonotype: The final CDR3 position lacks the conserved phenylalanine or tryptophan, pointing to a likely read error. The DNA is omitted, as the CDR3 cannot be located on it reliably, and the CDR3 follows TCRdb's listing. The chain recombines TRBV9 with TRBJ2-5; TRBD1 is the table's D call, not checked against the DNA. Germline-derived CDR1 and CDR2 are SGDLS and YYNGEE. The CDR3 is 8 residues long, ends included. The CDR3 sequence: CASSPSGG.

The CDR3 protein is CATSRGGQGGSSYEQYF. CDR3 nucleotide sequence: TGTGCCACCAGCAGAGGAGGACAGGGCGGCAGCTCCTACGAGCAGTACTTC. The chain links TRBV15 to TRBJ2-7, with 8 positions matching TRBD1. The CDR3 consists of 17 residues. J was trimmed by 0 bases and V by 1 base; bases with no gene match: 8. CDR1 and CDR2 from the germline V gene are LNHNV and YYDKDF (reference sequence).

This clonotype was observed a handful of times. V is TRBV6-6 and J is TRBJ2-7, with 10 bases that match TRBD2. Germline V CDR1 and CDR2: MNHNY, SVGAGI (reference sequence). CDR3 length: 16 amino acids. V was clipped by 5 bases and J by 7 bases; unmatched bases: 14. The CDR3 sequence is CASSGTGLADTGEQYF. The CDR3 coding sequence is TGTGCCAGCAGTGGGACCGGACTAGCGGATACGGGGGAGCAGTACTTC.

The chain employs TRBV11-1 and TRBJ1-1; tentative D call: TRBD1 (5 bases). The CDR3 runs 14 residues. V lost 6 bases to trimming and J lost 0 bases, with 11 bases between them. The V gene's germline CDR1 is SGHAT and CDR2 FQDESV (reference sequence). This chain's CDR3 is CASRTTALNTEAFF. CDR3 nucleotide sequence: TGTGCCAGCAGGACGACAGCCCTGAACACTGAAGCTTTCTTT.

V is TRBV9 and J is TRBJ2-7, with 7 bases matching TRBD1. The CDR3 spans 16 residues. V gave up 0 bases and J gave up 0 bases; unmatched junction bases: 6. The germline V gene has CDR1 SGDLS and CDR2 YYNGEE. This chain's CDR3 is CASSVGVGTVSYEQYF. Written as DNA, the CDR3 is TGTGCCAGCAGCGTAGGGGTTGGGACAGTCTCCTACGAGCAGTACTTC.

V and J are TRBV19 and TRBJ1-4; 8 bases match TRBD1. Germline-derived CDR1 and CDR2 are LNHDA and SQIVND (reference sequence). The V gene end was trimmed by 6 bases and the J gene end by 0 bases; junction bases not matched to a gene: 3. The CDR3 has 15 amino acids. As DNA, the CDR3 is TGTGCCAGTAGGGACAGGGACTCAACTAATGAAAAACTGTTTTTT. It yields the protein CASRDRDSTNEKLFF. Based on the CDR3 plus reference TRBV19 and TRBJ1-4, the full variable domain is DGGITQSPKYLFRKEGQNVTLSCEQNLNHDAMYWYRQDPGQGLRLIYYSQIVNDFQKGDIAEGYSVSREKKESFPLTVTSAQKNPTAFYLCASRDRDSTNEKLFFGSGTQLSVL.

This chain uses TRBV20-1 with TRBJ2-5, with 16 bases aligning to TRBD2. J gave up 5 bases and V 4 bases, and 7 bases lay outside the gene matches. The length of the CDR3 is 16 residues. CDR1 is DFQATT and CDR2 is SNEGSKA in the germline V gene (reference sequence). CDR3: CSATQGLAGGPETQYF. The CDR3 DNA reads TGCAGTGCTACACAGGGACTAGCGGGAGGGCCCGAGACCCAGTACTTC.

The chain links TRBV5-1 to TRBJ1-3; 8 bases agree with TRBD1. The V gene end was trimmed by 4 bases and the J gene end by 0 bases; junction bases not matched to a gene: 6. CDR1 is SGHRS, CDR2 YFSETQ, per germline. The CDR3 is 16 residues long. DNA of the CDR3: TGCGCCAGCAGCCTCGGACAGGGCGGCTCTGGAAACACCATATATTTT. Its protein is CASSLGQGGSGNTIYF.

The V call is TRBV7-9, the J call TRBJ1-2, with 7 nucleotides matching TRBD1. Germline CDR1 SEHNR, CDR2 FQNEAQ (reference sequence). V was clipped by 7 bases and J by 5 bases; unmatched bases: 13. This CDR3 is 15 amino acids long. This chain's CDR3 is CASTKYRGPPYGYTF. In DNA form, the CDR3 reads TGTGCCAGCACCAAATACAGGGGTCCCCCTTATGGCTACACCTTC. Based on the CDR3 plus reference TRBV7-9 and TRBJ1-2, the full variable domain is DTGVSQNPRHKITKRGQNVTFRCDPISEHNRLYWYRQTLGQGPEFLTYFQNEAQLEKSRLLSDRFSAERPKGSFSTLEIQRTEQGDSAMYLCASTKYRGPPYGYTFGSGTRLTVV.

This CDR3 is CASSFFRGLDEQYF. Written as DNA, the CDR3 is TGTGCCAGCAGCTTTTTTAGGGGACTGGACGAGCAGTACTTC. The chain is built from TRBV7-3 and TRBJ2-7; a weak D match, TRBD2 (6 bases). V lost 3 bases to trimming and J lost 5 bases, with 14 bases between them. This CDR3 spans 14 amino acids. Germline CDR1 reads SGHTA; CDR2 reads FQGTGA.

There are many counts of this clonotype. The V gene is TRBV29-1, the J gene TRBJ2-2; D gene ambiguous. Trimming pared 5 bases from V and 2 bases from J, leaving 9 bases between. CDR3 length equals 13 residues. Germline CDR1 is SQVTM and CDR2 is ANQGSEA. The CDR3 nucleotides are TGCAGCGTTACACAAGGAAACACCGGGGAGCTGTTTTTT. Its protein is CSVTQGNTGELFF.

The chain employs TRBV2 and TRBJ1-2; TRBD1 matches 8 bases. The ends lost 5 bases at V and 9 bases at J; junction bases unmatched: 8. This CDR3 is built from 13 residues. Germline V lookup: CDR1 SNHLY, CDR2 FYNNEI. The CDR3, as DNA: TGTGCCAGCAGTAAGACAGGGGTGCCTAGCTACACCTTC. Translating it yields CASSKTGVPSYTF.

This clonotype showed up just once. The rearrangement links TRBV2 to TRBJ2-3; maybe TRBD2 (6 bases). From germline, CDR1 is SNHLY and CDR2 FYNNEI. V lost 3 bases, J lost 6 bases, and 13 bases lay in between. The CDR3 loop spans 14 amino acids. This CDR3 reads CASSDTSLSDTQYF. The CDR3 nucleotides read TGTGCCAGCAGTGATACTAGCCTAAGTGATACGCAGTATTTT.

This clonotype turned up a few times. The chain joins TRBV9 to TRBJ2-5, with D possibly TRBD1 on 5 matching bases. The germline V gene encodes CDR1 SGDLS and CDR2 YYNGEE. The CDR3 has 16 amino acids. The germline V and J ends were trimmed by 0 bases and 5 bases, with 17 bases remaining between them. CDR3 bases: TGTGCCAGCAGCGTAGCTGGGGCAGGGCCAGGGGAGACCCAGTACTTC. Translated: CASSVAGAGPGETQYF.

This clonotype turned up a few times. This chain joins TRBV15 and TRBJ1-5; D uncertain. V was trimmed by 0 bases and J by 0 bases, leaving 6 bases between them. The CDR3 loop spans 15 amino acids. CDR1 is LNHNV, CDR2 YYDKDF, per germline (reference sequence). The CDR3 here is CATSRDRDSNQPQHF. Written as DNA, the CDR3 is TGTGCCACCAGCAGAGATCGGGATAGCAATCAGCCCCAGCATTTT.

The chain joins TRBV10-3 to TRBJ2-2, with D perhaps matching TRBD2 (6 bases). This CDR3 region has 8 residues. V was trimmed by 7 bases and J by 16 bases, leaving 7 bases between them. Germline V CDR1 and CDR2: ENHRY, SYGVKD. The CDR3 reads CAIKEGFF. The CDR3 region has the DNA TGTGCCATCAAGGAGGGGTTTTTT.

The V call is TRBV7-2, the J call TRBJ2-5; D may be TRBD1 (6 bases). V gave up 5 bases and J gave up 5 bases, with 12 bases separating them. Germline CDR1 and CDR2: SGHTA and FQGNSA. This CDR3 has 13 residues. DNA for the CDR3: TGTGCCAGCAGCCCAGGGGCGTGGGAGACCCAGTACTTC. Protein sequence: CASSPGAWETQYF.

This clonotype appeared a few times. J is TRBJ1-2 and V is TRBV9, with TRBD1 matching 11 bases. This CDR3 has 14 residues. Trimming took 0 bases from V and 6 from J; bases not matched to a gene: 1. The germline V gene encodes CDR1 SGDLS and CDR2 YYNGEE. The CDR3 nucleotides are TGTGCCAGCAGCGTAGGGGGACAGGGGGATGGCTACACCTTC. As protein: CASSVGGQGDGYTF.